The clone carrying this TCR beta chain was recorded many times. Its target is not known. Axillary draining lymph nodes of breast cancer patients supplied the node samples. Per germline, CDR1 SGHVS and CDR2 FQNEAQ. Losses at the gene ends were 1 base for V and 5 bases for J; bases not matched to a gene: 7. This CDR3 has 16 amino acids. The record originates from a study of breast tumors, draining lymph nodes, adjacent tissues. The study, taken as a whole, reports: Data fit most tumor T cells coming from lymph node, expanding in tumor. Tumor T cell lymph node origin was a supported hypothesis, not proven.

TCRdb processed the multiplex PCR reads anew with MiXCR; each CDR3 protein has one entry. The sample consists of roughly 80,000 distinct CDR3 sequences, about 20% of them appearing once. Specimen: axillary lymph node tissue. The sequence was obtained from a female donor with breast cancer. Some clones in this sample may be carry-over from other donors' samples. The rearrangement links TRBV7-8 to TRBJ2-1; 8 bases agree with TRBD2. CDR3 bases: TGTGCCAGCAGCTTAGTTGGCAGCGGGAGTCACAATGAGCAGTTCTTC. Encoded protein: CASSLVGSGSHNEQFF.